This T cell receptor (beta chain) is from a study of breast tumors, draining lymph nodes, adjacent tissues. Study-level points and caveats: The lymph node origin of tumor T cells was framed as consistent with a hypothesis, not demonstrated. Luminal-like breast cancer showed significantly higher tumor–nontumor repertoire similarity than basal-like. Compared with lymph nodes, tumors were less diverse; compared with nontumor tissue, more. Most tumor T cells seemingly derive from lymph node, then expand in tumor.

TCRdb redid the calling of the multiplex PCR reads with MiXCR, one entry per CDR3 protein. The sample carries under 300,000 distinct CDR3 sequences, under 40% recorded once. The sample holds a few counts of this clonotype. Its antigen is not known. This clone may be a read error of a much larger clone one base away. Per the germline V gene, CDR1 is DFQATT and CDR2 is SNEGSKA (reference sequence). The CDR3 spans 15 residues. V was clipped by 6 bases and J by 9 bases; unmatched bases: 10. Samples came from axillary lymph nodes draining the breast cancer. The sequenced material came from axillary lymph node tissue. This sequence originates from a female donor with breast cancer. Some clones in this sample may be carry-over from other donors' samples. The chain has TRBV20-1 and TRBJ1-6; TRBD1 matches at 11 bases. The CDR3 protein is CSARGTGGRTSPLHF. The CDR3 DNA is TGCAGTGCGAGGGGGACAGGGGGACGTACTTCACCCCTCCACTTT.